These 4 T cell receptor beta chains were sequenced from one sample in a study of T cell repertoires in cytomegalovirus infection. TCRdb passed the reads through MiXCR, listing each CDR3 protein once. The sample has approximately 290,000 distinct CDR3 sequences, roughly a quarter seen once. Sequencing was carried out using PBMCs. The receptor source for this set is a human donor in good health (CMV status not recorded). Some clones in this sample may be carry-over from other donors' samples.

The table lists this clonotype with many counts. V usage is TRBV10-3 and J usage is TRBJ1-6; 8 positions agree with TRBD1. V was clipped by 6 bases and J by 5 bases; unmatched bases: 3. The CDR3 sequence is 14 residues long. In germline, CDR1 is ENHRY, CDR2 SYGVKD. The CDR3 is CAIRGQVNNSPLHF. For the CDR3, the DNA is TGTGCCATCAGGGGACAGGTGAATAATTCACCCCTCCACTTT.

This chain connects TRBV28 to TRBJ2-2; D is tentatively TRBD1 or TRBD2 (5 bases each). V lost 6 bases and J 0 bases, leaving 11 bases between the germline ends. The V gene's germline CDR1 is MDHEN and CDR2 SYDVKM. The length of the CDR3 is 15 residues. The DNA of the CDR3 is TGTGCCAGCAGCTGGGGGACGGCGAACACCGGGGAGCTGTTTTTT. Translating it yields CASSWGTANTGELFF.

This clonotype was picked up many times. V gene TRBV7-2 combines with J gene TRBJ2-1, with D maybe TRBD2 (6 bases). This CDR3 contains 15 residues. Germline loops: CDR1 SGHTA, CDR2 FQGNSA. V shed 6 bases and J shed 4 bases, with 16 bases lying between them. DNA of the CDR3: TGTGCCAGCAGGCCCGGGGGATCGTCTTACAATGAGCAGTTCTTC. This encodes CASRPGGSSYNEQFF.

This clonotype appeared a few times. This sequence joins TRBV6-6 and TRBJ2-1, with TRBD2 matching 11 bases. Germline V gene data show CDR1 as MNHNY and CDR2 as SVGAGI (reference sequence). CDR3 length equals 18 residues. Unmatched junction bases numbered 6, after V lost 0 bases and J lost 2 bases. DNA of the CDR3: TGTGCCAGCAGTTACTCGACGACTAGCGGGATAACCTACAATGAGCAGTTCTTC. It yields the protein CASSYSTTSGITYNEQFF.